This T cell receptor beta chain is from a study of cytomegalovirus exposure and HLA in healthy donors (dated by TCRdb to the late 2010s). General notes on the study: The roughly 700 repertoires of the first cohort and the roughly 120 validation repertoires were produced on the same platform, according to a later analysis. The study aimed to test whether signatures of past pathogen exposure could be identified by cataloging public T cell receptors. In addition to the first cohort of 500 to 850 subjects, a separate validation cohort of 120 different subjects was used. To predict cytomegalovirus infection status, the study brought together high-throughput TCR immunosequencing, statistical association of individual TCRs with disease status, and machine learning.

The receptor library was made with the immunoSEQ multiplex PCR assay. From the authors' description of their analysis: A statistical classification framework was developed to diagnose cytomegalovirus status using the catalog of TCR beta chain sequences. The source is immuneACCESS, and TCRdb retained only in-frame sequences with V and J called. Part of the clones is not carried over; for the studies checked, unresolved V genes explain less than half of this, and the remainder is unexplained. Clonal size and the V and J genes are those of that table, whereas D and trimming came from the DNA. This sample lists roughly 250,000 clones; more than 75% were detected once. Roughly 1.2% of the sample is held by the ten biggest clonotypes. The donors were included in the validation cohort of roughly 120 subjects, a group kept apart from the approximately 670-subject first cohort. On the study overall, not on this receptor specifically: A few of the identified cytomegalovirus-associated TCR beta chains were confirmed in vitro to be specific for cytomegalovirus antigens. According to the authors, the approach could potentially be generalized to other disease states and immunological phenotypes. Cytomegalovirus status was reported to be diagnosed by the classifier with high specificity and sensitivity in both the original and validation cohorts. A later analysis found that TCRs clustered in the first cohort also tended to co-occur in the roughly 110 validation repertoires, with 94% of cluster scores above 0. All 120 or so repertoires were used to score co-occurrence in the validation cohort in a later analysis, because that analysis had no HLA typing for the cohort. Most TCR sequences were seen in very few donors, while some public TCRs were found in many individuals. The study gave a list of more than 150 TCR beta chains associated with cytomegalovirus.

A remark on this clone: The antigen it binds to is not known. No quality values exist for individual bases; no much larger clone is one base distant.

Taken from the germline V gene, the CDR1 and CDR2 loops are MGHRA and YSYEKL. The CDR3 goes from the cysteine to the phenylalanine over 13 residues. The DNA shown is the 39-base CDR3, in frame from base 1. Trimming leaves V shorter by 4 bases and J shorter by 4 bases, with the junction holding 2 bases beyond the gene matches. The rearrangement combines TRBV4-1 with TRBJ1-1, and 8 junction bases match TRBD1. The sequencing input was PBMCs. The sequence was collected from a woman aged 25 to 45 in good health and CMV-seropositive. The nucleotide sequence reads as follows: TGCGCCAGCAGCCTTACAGGGGGCACTGAAGCTTTCTTT. This gives the protein CASSLTGGTEAFF.